A selection of T cell receptor beta chains follows, all from one sample in a study of shared clonotypes between healthy human individuals. Clones were sequenced by immunoSEQ multiplex PCR, and TCRdb holds only the in-frame ones, with some missing. The table shows 2 million to 3 million clones, with around nine tenths occurring only once. The sequencing sample was made of naive CD4+ T cells sorted from blood. The receptors here all came from a man aged 18 to 29 in good health. Each CDR3 is given with its conserved first and last residue. The D gene is left open where the match is weak.

J: TRBJ2-4
D: NA
V: TRBV28
length: 16
CDR3: CASSLSPGDNKNIQYF
DNA: TGTGCCAGCAGTTTATCTCCGGGAGACAACAAAAACATTCAGTACTTC

J: TRBJ2-7
D: NA
V: TRBV7-3
length: 13
CDR3: CASSSTGTYEQYF
DNA: TGTGCCAGCAGCTCGACAGGTACCTACGAGCAGTACTTC

J: TRBJ2-7
D: NA
V: TRBV7-9
length: 14
CDR3: CAGGSGPNVYEQYF
DNA: TGTGCCGGGGGGTCCGGGCCCAACGTCTACGAGCAGTACTTC

J: TRBJ2-7
D: NA
V: TRBV30
length: 13
CDR3: CAWSAGVTYEQYF
DNA: TGTGCCTGGAGTGCAGGGGTTACCTACGAGCAGTACTTC

J: TRBJ1-2
D: NA
V: TRBV7-2
length: 15
CDR3: CASSLRQGLPGGYTF
DNA: TGTGCCAGCAGCTTACGGCAGGGCCTACCCGGGGGCTACACCTTC

J: TRBJ2-7
D: NA
V: TRBV4-1
length: 14
CDR3: CASSHVSGSYEQYF
DNA: TGCGCCAGCAGCCACGTTAGCGGCTCCTACGAGCAGTACTTC

J: TRBJ2-3
D: TRBD1
V: TRBV5-1
length: 17
CDR3: CASSFAPGQGLADTQYF
DNA: TGCGCCAGCAGCTTCGCTCCGGGACAGGGGTTAGCAGATACGCAGTATTTT

J: TRBJ1-4
D: NA
V: TRBV6-1
length: 14
CDR3: CASITGTFNEKLFF
DNA: TGTGCCAGCATTACAGGGACTTTTAATGAAAAACTGTTTTTT

J: TRBJ2-1
D: NA
V: TRBV5-1
length: 13
CDR3: CASSFSGLNEQFF
DNA: TGCGCCAGCAGCTTTTCAGGGCTCAATGAGCAGTTCTTC

J: TRBJ2-1
D: TRBD2
V: TRBV7-2
length: 18
CDR3: CASSLEGLAGGVYNEQFF
DNA: TGTGCCAGCAGCTTAGAAGGACTAGCGGGGGGGGTTTACAATGAGCAGTTCTTC

J: TRBJ2-5
D: TRBD1
V: TRBV11-3
length: 15
CDR3: CASSLDGTAQETQYF
DNA: TGTGCCAGCAGCTTAGACGGGACAGCCCAAGAGACCCAGTACTTC